This T cell receptor beta chain was obtained from a study of blood T cell repertoires in COVID-19. Per the original methods: How many nucleated cells were present was estimated from reference gene primer amplification. Measured with immunoSEQ multiplex PCR; TCRdb has only the in-frame clones, and not every one. The V and J calls and clone size come from that table; D and trimming were worked out from the DNA. The sample holds about 210,000 clones, approximately 88% seen once. Participant-reported clinical history was the basis for cohort assignment. Germline-derived CDR1 and CDR2 are SGHAT and FQNNGV. V lost 8 bases and J 8 bases, leaving 11 bases between the germline ends. The CDR3 consists of 11 residues.

This sequence originates from a woman aged 40 to 55 with acute COVID-19. Specimen: PBMCs or T cells enriched from blood (not recorded which). The chain employs TRBV11-2 and TRBJ2-3; D is ambiguous. CDR3 loop: CASFRSSTQYF. CDR3 DNA: TGTGCCAGCTTCCGGTCGAGTACGCAGTATTTT.